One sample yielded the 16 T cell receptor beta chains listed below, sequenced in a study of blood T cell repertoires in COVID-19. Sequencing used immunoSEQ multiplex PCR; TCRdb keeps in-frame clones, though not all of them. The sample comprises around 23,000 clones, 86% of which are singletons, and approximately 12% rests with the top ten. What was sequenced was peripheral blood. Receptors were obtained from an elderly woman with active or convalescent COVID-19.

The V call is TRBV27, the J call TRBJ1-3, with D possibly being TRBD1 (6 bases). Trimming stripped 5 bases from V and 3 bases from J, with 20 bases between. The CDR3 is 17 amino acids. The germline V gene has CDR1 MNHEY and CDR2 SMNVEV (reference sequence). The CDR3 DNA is TGTGCCAGCAGTAAAACCGGGTCCAAGGGGGTTGGAAACACCATATATTTT. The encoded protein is CASSKTGSKGVGNTIYF.

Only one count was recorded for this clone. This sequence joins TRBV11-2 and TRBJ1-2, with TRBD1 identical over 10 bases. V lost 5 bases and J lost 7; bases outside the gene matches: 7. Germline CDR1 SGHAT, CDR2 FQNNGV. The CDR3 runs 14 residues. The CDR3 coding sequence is TGTGCCAGCAGCACTGGGACAGGGGCGGGTGGCTACACCTTC. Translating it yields CASSTGTGAGGYTF.

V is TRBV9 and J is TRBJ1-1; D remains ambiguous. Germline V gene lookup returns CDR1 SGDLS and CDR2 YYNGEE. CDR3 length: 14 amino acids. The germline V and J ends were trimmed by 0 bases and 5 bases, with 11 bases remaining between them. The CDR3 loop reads CASSVGEGRTEAFF. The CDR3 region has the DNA TGTGCCAGCAGCGTAGGGGAGGGTCGGACTGAAGCTTTCTTT.

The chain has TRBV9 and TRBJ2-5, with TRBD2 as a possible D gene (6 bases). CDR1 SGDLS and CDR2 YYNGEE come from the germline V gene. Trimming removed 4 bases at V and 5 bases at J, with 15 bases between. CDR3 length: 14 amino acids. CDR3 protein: CASSPRDFYETQYF. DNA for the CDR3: TGTGCCAGCAGCCCCCGGGACTTCTACGAGACCCAGTACTTC.

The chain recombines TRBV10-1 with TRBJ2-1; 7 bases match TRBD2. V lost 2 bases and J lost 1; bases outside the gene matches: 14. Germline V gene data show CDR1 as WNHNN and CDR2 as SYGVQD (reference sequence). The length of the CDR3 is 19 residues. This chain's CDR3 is CASSEIGLEEEISYNEQFF. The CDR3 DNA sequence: TGCGCCAGCAGTGAGATCGGACTAGAGGAGGAAATATCCTACAATGAGCAGTTCTTC.

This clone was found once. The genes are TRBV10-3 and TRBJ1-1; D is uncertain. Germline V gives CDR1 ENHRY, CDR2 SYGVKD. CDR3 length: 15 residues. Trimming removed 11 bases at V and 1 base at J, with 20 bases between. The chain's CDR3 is CAHRGGALTNTEAFF. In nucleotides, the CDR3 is TGTGCCCACCGCGGAGGAGCACTTACGAACACTGAAGCTTTCTTT.

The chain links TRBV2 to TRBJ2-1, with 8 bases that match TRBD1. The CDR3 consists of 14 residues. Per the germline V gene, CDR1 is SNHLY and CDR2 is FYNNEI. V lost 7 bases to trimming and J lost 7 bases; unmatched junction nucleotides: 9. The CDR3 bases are TGTGCCAGCATTCGGGCAGGGGGCGCGAATGAGCAGTTCTTC. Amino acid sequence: CASIRAGGANEQFF.

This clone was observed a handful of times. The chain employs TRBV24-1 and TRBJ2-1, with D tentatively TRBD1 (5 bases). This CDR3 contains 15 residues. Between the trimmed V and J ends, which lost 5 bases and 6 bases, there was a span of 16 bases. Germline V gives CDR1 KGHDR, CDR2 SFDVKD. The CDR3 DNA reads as TGTGCCACCAGTGTTGGCCATCCAGGGTCCAATGAGCAGTTCTTC. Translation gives CATSVGHPGSNEQFF.

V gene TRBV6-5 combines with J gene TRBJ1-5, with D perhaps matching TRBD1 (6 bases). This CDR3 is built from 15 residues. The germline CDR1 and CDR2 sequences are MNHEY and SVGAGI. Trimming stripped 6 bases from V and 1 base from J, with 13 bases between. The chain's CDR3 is CASRDRTFSNQPQHF. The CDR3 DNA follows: TGTGCCAGCAGGGACAGAACCTTCAGCAATCAGCCCCAGCATTTT.

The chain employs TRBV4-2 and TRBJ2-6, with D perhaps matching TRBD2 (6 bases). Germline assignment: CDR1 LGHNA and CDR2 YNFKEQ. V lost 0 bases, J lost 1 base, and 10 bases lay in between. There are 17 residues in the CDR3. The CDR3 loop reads CASSQDLRGSGANVLTF. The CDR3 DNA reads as TGTGCCAGCAGCCAAGATTTACGGGGGTCTGGGGCCAACGTCCTGACTTTC.

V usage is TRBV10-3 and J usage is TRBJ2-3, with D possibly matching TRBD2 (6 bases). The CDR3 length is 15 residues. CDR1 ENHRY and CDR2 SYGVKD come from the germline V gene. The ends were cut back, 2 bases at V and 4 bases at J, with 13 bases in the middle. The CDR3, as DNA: TGTGCCATCAGTGAGCGGACTACACTTTCAGATACGCAGTATTTT. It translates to CAISERTTLSDTQYF.

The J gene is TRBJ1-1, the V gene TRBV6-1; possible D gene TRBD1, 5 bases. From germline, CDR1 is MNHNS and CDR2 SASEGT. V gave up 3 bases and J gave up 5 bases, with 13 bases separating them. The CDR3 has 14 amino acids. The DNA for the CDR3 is TGTGCCAGCAGTGATGTCGGGGGAAAGACTGAAGCTTTCTTT. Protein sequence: CASSDVGGKTEAFF.

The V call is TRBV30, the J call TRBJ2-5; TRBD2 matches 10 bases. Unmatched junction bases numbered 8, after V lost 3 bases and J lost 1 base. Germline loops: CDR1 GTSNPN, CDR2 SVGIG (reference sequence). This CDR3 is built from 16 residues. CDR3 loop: CAWSGGLAGAQETQYF. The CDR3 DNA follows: TGTGCCTGGAGCGGCGGTCTAGCGGGGGCCCAAGAGACCCAGTACTTC.

The CDR3 DNA reads TGTGCCAGCTCACCCCCGACAGGGGACCTCCACTTT. It is translated as CASSPPTGDLHF. This chain connects TRBV18 to TRBJ1-6; the match to TRBD1 covers 8 bases. CDR1 KGHSH and CDR2 LQKENI come from the germline V gene. The CDR3 extends over 12 amino acids. V was pared by 3 bases and J by 15 bases, with 4 bases of the junction left unmatched.

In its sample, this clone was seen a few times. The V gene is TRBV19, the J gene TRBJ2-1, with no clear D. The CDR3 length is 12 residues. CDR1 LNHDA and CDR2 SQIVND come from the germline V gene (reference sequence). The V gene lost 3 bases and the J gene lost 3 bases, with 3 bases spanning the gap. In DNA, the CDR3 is TGTGCCAGTAGTATGCGCTACAATGAGCAGTTCTTC. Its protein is CASSMRYNEQFF.

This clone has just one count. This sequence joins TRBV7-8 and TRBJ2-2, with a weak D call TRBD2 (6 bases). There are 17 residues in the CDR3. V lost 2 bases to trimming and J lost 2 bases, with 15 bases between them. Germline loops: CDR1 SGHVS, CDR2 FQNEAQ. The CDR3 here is CASSLKFPGVNTGELFF. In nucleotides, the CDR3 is TGTGCCAGCAGCTTAAAATTTCCGGGAGTTAACACCGGGGAGCTGTTTTTT.